This paragraph covers one T cell receptor (beta chain) sequence. Its antigen is not identified. CDR3 length equals 15 residues. Deletions cut 4 bases from V and 0 bases from J, with 11 bases between. The data derive from a study of T-cell memory formation after mild COVID-19. TCRdb ran MiXCR on the 5' RACE reads and lists one entry per CDR3 protein. The top ten clones hold around 20% of a sample with about 340,000 distinct CDR3 sequences, 20% to 25% of them seen once. Study-wide results and caveats: Whereas later expanders leaned CD4+, clones contracting day 15 to 85 showed a balanced CD4/CD8 makeup.

The J gene is TRBJ2-3, the V gene TRBV12-3 or TRBV12-4; D ambiguous. This TCR came from a man between 18 and 29 years old who had mild COVID-19 (a few samples of this study predate the infection). Cell type and time point are not known. The material sequenced was PBMCs or a T cell subset sorted from them (not recorded which). CDR3 protein: CASSSPEWSTDTQYF. Here the CDR3 DNA reads TGTGCCAGCAGTTCTCCAGAATGGAGCACAGATACGCAGTATTTT.